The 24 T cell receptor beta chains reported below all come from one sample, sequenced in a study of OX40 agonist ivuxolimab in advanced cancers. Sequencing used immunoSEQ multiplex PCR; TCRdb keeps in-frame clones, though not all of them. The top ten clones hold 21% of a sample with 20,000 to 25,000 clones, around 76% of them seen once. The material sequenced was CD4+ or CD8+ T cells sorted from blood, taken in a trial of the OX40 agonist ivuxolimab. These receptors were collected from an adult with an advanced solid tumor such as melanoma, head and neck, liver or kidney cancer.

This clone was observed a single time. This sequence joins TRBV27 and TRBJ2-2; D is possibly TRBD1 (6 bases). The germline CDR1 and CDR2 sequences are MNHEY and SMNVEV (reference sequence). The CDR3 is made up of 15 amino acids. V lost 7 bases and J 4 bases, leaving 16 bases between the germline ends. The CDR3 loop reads CASTTGTLGTGELFF. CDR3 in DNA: TGTGCCAGCACGACCGGGACATTGGGCACCGGGGAGCTGTTTTTT.

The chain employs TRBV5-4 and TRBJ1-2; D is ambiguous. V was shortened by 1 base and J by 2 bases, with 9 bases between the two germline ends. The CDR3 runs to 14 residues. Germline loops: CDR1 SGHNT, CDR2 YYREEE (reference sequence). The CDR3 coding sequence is TGTGCCAGCAGCTTGATGGGCAGCAACTATGGCTACACCTTC. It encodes CASSLMGSNYGYTF. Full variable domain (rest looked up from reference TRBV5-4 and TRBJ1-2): ETGVTQSPTHLIKTRGQQVTLRCSSQSGHNTVSWYQQALGQGPQFIFQYYREEENGRGNFPPRFSGLQFPNYSSELNVNALELDDSALYLCASSLMGSNYGYTFGSGTRLTVV.

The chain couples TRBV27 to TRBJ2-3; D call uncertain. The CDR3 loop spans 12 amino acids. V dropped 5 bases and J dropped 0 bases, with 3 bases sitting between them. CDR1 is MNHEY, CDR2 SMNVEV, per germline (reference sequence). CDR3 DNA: TGTGCCAGCAGTCCTAGCACAGATACGCAGTATTTT. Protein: CASSPSTDTQYF.

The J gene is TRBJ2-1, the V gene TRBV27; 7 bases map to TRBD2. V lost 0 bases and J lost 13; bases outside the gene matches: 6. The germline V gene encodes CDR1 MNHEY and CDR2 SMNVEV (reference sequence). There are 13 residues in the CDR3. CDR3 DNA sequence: TGTGCCAGCAGTTTATCTAGCCTAGCGGCCCAGTTCTTC. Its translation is CASSLSSLAAQFF.

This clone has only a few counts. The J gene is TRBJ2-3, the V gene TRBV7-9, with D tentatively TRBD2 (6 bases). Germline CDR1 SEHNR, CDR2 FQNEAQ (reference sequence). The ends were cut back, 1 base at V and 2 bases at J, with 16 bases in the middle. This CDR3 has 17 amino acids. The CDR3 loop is CASSLGHGGVNTDTQYF. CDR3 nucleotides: TGTGCCAGCAGCTTAGGCCACGGCGGGGTAAACACAGATACGCAGTATTTT.

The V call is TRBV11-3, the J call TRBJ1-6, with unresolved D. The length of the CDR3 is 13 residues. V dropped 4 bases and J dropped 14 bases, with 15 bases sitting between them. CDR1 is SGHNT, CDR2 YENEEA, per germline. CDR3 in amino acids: CASSSNGRMALHF. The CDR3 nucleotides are TGTGCCAGCAGCTCGAACGGCAGGATGGCCCTCCACTTT. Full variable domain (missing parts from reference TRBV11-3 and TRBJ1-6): EAGVVQSPRYKIIEKKQPVAFWCNPISGHNTLYWYLQNLGQGPELLIRYENEEAVDDSQLPKDRFSAERLKGVDSTLKIQPAELGDSAVYLCASSSNGRMALHFGNGTRLTVT.

The CDR3 spells CASSASRQYAIGNQPQHF. In DNA, the CDR3 is TGTGCCAGCAGTGCCTCGAGGCAATACGCAATAGGCAATCAGCCCCAGCATTTT. The chain employs TRBV6-1 and TRBJ1-5; D unclear. Germline CDR1 reads MNHNS; CDR2 reads SASEGT. V was trimmed by 4 bases and J by 2 bases, leaving 21 bases between them. This CDR3 is 18 amino acids long.

The CDR3 loop is CASSGPGQYPEQYF. DNA of the CDR3: TGTGCCAGCAGTGGACCGGGACAGTACCCCGAGCAGTACTTC. This sequence joins TRBV6-5 and TRBJ2-7, with 7 positions matching TRBD1. The CDR3 sequence is 14 residues long. Per the germline V gene, CDR1 is MNHEY and CDR2 is SVGAGI. V lost 5 bases to trimming and J lost 6 bases; unmatched junction nucleotides: 10.

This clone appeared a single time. The CDR3, as DNA: TGCGCCAGCAGCCAAGACCGGCAGGGGGCTTACTATGGCTACACCTTC. Translated, it gives CASSQDRQGAYYGYTF. This chain uses TRBV4-3 with TRBJ1-2; TRBD1 aligns across 8 bases. This CDR3 has 16 amino acids. The V gene end was trimmed by 0 bases and the J gene end by 3 bases; junction bases not matched to a gene: 6. In germline, CDR1 is LGHNA, CDR2 YSLEER.

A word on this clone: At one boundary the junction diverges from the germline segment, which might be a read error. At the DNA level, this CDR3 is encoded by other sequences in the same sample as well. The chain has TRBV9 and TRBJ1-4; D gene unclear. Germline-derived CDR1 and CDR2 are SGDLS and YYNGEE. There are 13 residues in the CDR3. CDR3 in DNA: TGCGCCAGCAGCGTAGACCCTAATGAAAAACTGTTTTTT. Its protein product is CASSVDPNEKLFF.

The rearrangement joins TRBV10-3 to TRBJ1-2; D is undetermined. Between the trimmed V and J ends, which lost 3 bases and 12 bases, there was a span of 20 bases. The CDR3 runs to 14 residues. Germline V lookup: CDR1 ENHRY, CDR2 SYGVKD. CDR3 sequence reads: CAISDPGVTDGNTF. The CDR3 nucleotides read TGTGCCATCAGTGACCCCGGGGTAACGGATGGGAACACCTTC.

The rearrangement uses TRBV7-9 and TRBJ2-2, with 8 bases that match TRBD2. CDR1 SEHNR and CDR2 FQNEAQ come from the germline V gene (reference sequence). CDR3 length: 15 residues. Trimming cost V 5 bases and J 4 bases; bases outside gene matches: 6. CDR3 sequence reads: CASSPRLATTGELFF. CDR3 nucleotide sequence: TGTGCCAGCAGCCCCCGACTAGCGACCACCGGGGAGCTGTTTTTT.

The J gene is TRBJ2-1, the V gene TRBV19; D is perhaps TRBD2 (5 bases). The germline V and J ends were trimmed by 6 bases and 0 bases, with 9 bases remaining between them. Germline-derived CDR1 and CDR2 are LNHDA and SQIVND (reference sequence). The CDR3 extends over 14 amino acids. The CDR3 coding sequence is TGTGCCAGTAGCGGACTGAGCTCCTACAATGAGCAGTTCTTC. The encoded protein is CASSGLSSYNEQFF.

The DNA for the CDR3 is TGTGCCAGCAGTAGGGGGATCAATGAGCAGTTCTTC. This codes for CASSRGINEQFF. V is TRBV28 and J is TRBJ2-1, with D possibly matching TRBD1 (6 bases). Trimming took 5 bases from V and 6 from J, leaving 8 bases between them. Germline CDR1 MDHEN, CDR2 SYDVKM. The length of the CDR3 is 12 residues.

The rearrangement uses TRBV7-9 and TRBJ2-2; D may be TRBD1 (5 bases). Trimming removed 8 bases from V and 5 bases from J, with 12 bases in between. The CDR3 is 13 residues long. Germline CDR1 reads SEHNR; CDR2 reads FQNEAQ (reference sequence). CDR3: CASGQGGTGELFF. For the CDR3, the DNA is TGTGCCAGCGGGCAGGGTGGAACCGGGGAGCTGTTTTTT.

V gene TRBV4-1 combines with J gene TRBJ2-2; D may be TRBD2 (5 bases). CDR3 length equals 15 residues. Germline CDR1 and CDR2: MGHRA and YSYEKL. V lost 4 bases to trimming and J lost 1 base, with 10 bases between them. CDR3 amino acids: CASSLLRENTGELFF. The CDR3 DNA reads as TGCGCCAGCAGCCTTTTGAGGGAGAACACCGGGGAGCTGTTTTTT.

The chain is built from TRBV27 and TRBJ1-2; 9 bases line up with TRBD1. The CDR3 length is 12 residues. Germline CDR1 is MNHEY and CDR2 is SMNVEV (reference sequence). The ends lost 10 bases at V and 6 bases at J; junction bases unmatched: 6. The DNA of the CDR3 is TGTGCCATCTGGGACAGGGAGGATGGCTACACCTTC. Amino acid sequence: CAIWDREDGYTF.

The CDR3 is CASSFQQGIFTDTQYF. The CDR3 DNA reads as TGTGCCAGCAGCTTTCAACAGGGGATTTTCACAGATACGCAGTATTTT. The chain joins TRBV5-5 to TRBJ2-3; TRBD1 matches 7 bases. The CDR3 extends over 16 amino acids. The V segment lost 2 bases and the J segment 2 bases; nucleotides outside the gene matches: 8. Germline V CDR1 and CDR2: SGHKS, YYEKEE (reference sequence).

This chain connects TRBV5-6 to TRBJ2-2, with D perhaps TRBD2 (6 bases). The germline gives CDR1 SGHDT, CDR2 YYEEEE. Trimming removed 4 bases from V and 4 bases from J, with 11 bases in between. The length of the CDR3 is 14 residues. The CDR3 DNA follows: TGTGCCAGCAGCCTGGGACTTGGCACCGGGGAGCTGTTTTTT. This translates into CASSLGLGTGELFF.

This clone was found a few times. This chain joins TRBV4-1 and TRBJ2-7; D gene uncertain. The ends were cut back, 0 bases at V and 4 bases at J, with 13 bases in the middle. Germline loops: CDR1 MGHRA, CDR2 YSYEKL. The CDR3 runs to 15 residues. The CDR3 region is CASSQDVGRVYEQYF. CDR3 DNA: TGCGCCAGCAGCCAAGATGTTGGAAGGGTTTACGAGCAGTACTTC.

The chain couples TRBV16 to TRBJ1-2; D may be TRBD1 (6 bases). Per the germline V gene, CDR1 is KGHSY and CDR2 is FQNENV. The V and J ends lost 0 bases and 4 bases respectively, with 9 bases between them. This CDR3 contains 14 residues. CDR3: CASSQSKGGYGYTF. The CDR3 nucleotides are TGTGCCAGCAGCCAATCAAAGGGGGGCTATGGCTACACCTTC. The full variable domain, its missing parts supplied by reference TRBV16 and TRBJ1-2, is GEEVAQTPKHLVRGEGQKAKLYCAPIKGHSYVFWYQQVLKNEFKFLISFQNENVFDETGMPKERFSAKCLPNSPCSLEIQATKLEDSAVYFCASSQSKGGYGYTFGSGTRLTVV.

The CDR3 bases are TGTGCCTGGAGTCAACAGAACATGAACACTGAAGCTTTCTTT. Residues: CAWSQQNMNTEAFF. The rearrangement joins TRBV30 to TRBJ1-1, with D hard to call. The CDR3 runs to 14 residues. In germline, CDR1 is GTSNPN, CDR2 SVGIG (reference sequence). V was pared by 2 bases and J by 0 bases, with 10 bases between.

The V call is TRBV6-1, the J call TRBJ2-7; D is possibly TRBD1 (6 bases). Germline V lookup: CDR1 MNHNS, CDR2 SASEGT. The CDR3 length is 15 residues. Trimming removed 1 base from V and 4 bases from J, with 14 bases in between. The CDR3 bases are TGTGCCAGCAGTGAAGAGGTCAGGGGCCGATACGAGCAGTACTTC. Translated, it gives CASSEEVRGRYEQYF.

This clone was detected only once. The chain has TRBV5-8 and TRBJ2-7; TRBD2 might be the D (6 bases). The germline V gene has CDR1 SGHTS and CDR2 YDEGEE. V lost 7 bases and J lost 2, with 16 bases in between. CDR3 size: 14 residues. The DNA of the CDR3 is TGTGCCAGCCCTCGGGACTCGGGGGCCTACGAGCAGTACTTC. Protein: CASPRDSGAYEQYF.